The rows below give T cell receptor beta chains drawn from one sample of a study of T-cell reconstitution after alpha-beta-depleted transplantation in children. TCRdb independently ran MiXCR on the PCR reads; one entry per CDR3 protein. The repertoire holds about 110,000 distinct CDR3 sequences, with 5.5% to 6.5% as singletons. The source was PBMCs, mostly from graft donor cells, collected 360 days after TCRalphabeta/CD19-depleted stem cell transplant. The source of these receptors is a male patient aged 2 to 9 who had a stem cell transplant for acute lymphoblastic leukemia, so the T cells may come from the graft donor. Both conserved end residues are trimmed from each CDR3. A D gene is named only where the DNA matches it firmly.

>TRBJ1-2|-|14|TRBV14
ASSQAKQGWGYGYT
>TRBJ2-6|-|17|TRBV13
ASSLGLGPPRPGANVLT
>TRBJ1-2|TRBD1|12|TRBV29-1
SVQDRGANYGYT
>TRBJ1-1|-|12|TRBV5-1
ASSFTDRGTEAF
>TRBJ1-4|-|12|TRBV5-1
ASSLLERTEKLF
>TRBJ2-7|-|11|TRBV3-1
ASSPGGVYEQY
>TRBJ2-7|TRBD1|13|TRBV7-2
ASSFFPGQGWEQY
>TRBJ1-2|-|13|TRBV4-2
ASSQVIAGSYGYT
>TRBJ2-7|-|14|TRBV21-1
ASSPRENDTIYEQY
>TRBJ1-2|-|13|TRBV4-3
ASSQGTGEDYGYT
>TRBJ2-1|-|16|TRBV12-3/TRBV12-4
ASSPGALPRALVNEQF